Below, 18 T cell receptor beta chains from the same sample are listed, as sequenced in a study of T cell changes during pregnancy in multiple sclerosis. The repertoire was sequenced with immunoSEQ multiplex PCR; TCRdb's copy has only in-frame clones and lacks some. This table has 40,000 or so clones, around 90% appearing once. Here the sequenced sample was CD8+ T cells from peripheral blood mononuclear cells, taken in the third trimester of pregnancy. The receptors stem from a female donor with multiple sclerosis, enrolled in a pregnancy study.

This clone has just one count. The genes are TRBV5-1 and TRBJ2-3; 9 positions match TRBD1. With V trimmed by 4 bases and J by 2 bases, 8 bases remained unmatched. The germline V gene has CDR1 SGHRS and CDR2 YFSETQ. There are 16 residues in the CDR3. The CDR3 here is CASSRLDRGHTDTQYF. The CDR3 coding sequence is TGCGCCAGCAGCCGATTGGACAGGGGCCACACAGATACGCAGTATTTT. Full variable domain (remainder filled in from reference TRBV5-1 and TRBJ2-3): KAGVTQTPRYLIKTRGQQVTLSCSPISGHRSVSWYQQTPGQGLQFLFEYFSETQRNKGNFPGRFSGRQFSNSRSEMNVSTLELGDSALYLCASSRLDRGHTDTQYFGPGTRLTVL.

The chain is built from TRBV7-3 and TRBJ2-2; D not certain. Germline values: CDR1 SGHTA, CDR2 FQGTGA. The ends were cut back, 8 bases at V and 0 bases at J, with 10 bases in the middle. The CDR3 covers 14 residues. CDR3 nucleotide sequence: TGTGCCAGCGGTCTTAGTCCGAACACCGGGGAGCTGTTTTTT. It specifies CASGLSPNTGELFF.

This clone has only one observation. The chain employs TRBV27 and TRBJ2-7; TRBD2 is a possible D gene (6 bases). The CDR3 loop spans 14 amino acids. Germline assignment: CDR1 MNHEY and CDR2 SMNVEV (reference sequence). Between the trimmed V and J ends, which lost 3 bases and 2 bases, there was a span of 11 bases. The CDR3 is CASSLAGPTYEQYF. The CDR3 coding sequence is TGTGCCAGCAGTTTGGCGGGACCTACCTACGAGCAGTACTTC.

The chain is built from TRBV7-2 and TRBJ2-7; no definite D call. Germline-derived CDR1 and CDR2 are SGHTA and FQGNSA. V lost 3 bases and J 4 bases, leaving 10 bases between the germline ends. The CDR3 totals 13 residues. The CDR3 is CASSFTLTYEQYF. CDR3 DNA: TGTGCCAGCAGCTTCACCTTAACATACGAGCAGTACTTC.

The chain recombines TRBV11-1 with TRBJ2-7; TRBD1 might be the D (6 bases). The CDR3 has 14 residues. V was clipped by 5 bases and J by 7 bases, with 18 bases between them. Germline V CDR1 and CDR2: SGHAT, FQDESV (reference sequence). The chain's CDR3 is CASSPSTVGGEQYF. In nucleotides, the CDR3 is TGTGCCAGCAGCCCCAGTACGGTAGGGGGAGAGCAGTACTTC.

The rearrangement links TRBV5-4 to TRBJ2-1; TRBD1 aligns across 7 bases. The CDR3 runs 13 residues. Trimming removed 3 bases from V and 5 bases from J; junction bases left unmatched: 2. Germline assignment: CDR1 SGHNT and CDR2 YYREEE (reference sequence). Here the CDR3 reads CASSSGTDNEQFF. CDR3 DNA sequence: TGTGCCAGCAGCTCCGGGACAGACAATGAGCAGTTCTTC.

The chain has TRBV4-1 and TRBJ2-3; 7 bases match TRBD1. The CDR3 is 17 amino acids. V was pared by 5 bases and J by 0 bases, with 11 bases of the junction left unmatched. Per the germline V gene, CDR1 is MGHRA and CDR2 is YSYEKL. The CDR3 DNA is TGCGCCAGCAGCAAACTCCGGGACAGAGTTAGCACAGATACGCAGTATTTT. It encodes CASSKLRDRVSTDTQYF.

This clone was found a few times. The chain combines TRBV4-3 with TRBJ2-7, with TRBD1 matching over 9 bases. Unmatched junction bases numbered 7, after V lost 0 bases and J lost 4 bases. Germline CDR1 reads LGHNA; CDR2 reads YSLEER. The length of the CDR3 is 16 residues. This chain's CDR3 is CASSQDWGTGSYEQYF. The CDR3 DNA follows: TGCGCCAGCAGCCAAGATTGGGGGACAGGGTCGTACGAGCAGTACTTC.

This chain connects TRBV5-4 to TRBJ2-7; a weak D match, TRBD2 (6 bases). V lost 4 bases and J lost 3, with 20 bases in between. Germline CDR1 is SGHNT and CDR2 is YYREEE (reference sequence). This CDR3 is 16 amino acids long. The CDR3 DNA reads TGTGCCAGCAGCCCCATGAGGGGACTCTCCGTCTACGAGCAGTACTTC. Protein product: CASSPMRGLSVYEQYF.

The rearrangement uses TRBV7-6 and TRBJ2-1; D ambiguous. CDR1 and CDR2 from the germline V gene are SGHVS and FNYEAQ. CDR3 size: 14 residues. The germline V and J ends were trimmed by 5 bases and 8 bases, with 16 bases remaining between them. CDR3 in amino acids: CASSPDFGSYEQFF. In DNA, the CDR3 is TGTGCCAGCAGCCCCGACTTTGGATCTTATGAGCAGTTCTTC.

This clone appeared a single time. V gene TRBV10-3 combines with J gene TRBJ2-7, with D possibly TRBD1 on 6 matching bases. Trimming took 5 bases from V and 2 from J, leaving 19 bases between them. Germline V gene lookup returns CDR1 ENHRY and CDR2 SYGVKD. CDR3 length: 16 residues. The DNA of the CDR3 is TGTGCCATCAGTAACCGGGACATATTTCCCCCCTACGAGCAGTACTTC. This codes for CAISNRDIFPPYEQYF.

The chain carries TRBV27 and TRBJ1-4; tentatively, D is TRBD1 (6 bases). V lost 3 bases and J 8 bases, leaving 13 bases between the germline ends. CDR3 length equals 14 residues. Germline loops: CDR1 MNHEY, CDR2 SMNVEV (reference sequence). DNA for the CDR3: TGTGCCAGCAGTTTCCAACAGGGTGGCGAAAAACTGTTTTTT. Translated: CASSFQQGGEKLFF.

The rearrangement joins TRBV13 to TRBJ1-3; 7 positions agree with TRBD1. This CDR3 has 13 amino acids. The ends lost 5 bases at V and 4 bases at J; junction bases unmatched: 2. The germline CDR1 and CDR2 sequences are PRHDT and FYEKMQ (reference sequence). This CDR3 is CASSQDRGNTIYF. The CDR3 coding sequence is TGTGCCAGCAGCCAGGACAGGGGAAACACCATATATTTT.

J is TRBJ1-2 and V is TRBV19, with D perhaps TRBD1 (6 bases). This CDR3 spans 13 amino acids. Germline CDR1 LNHDA, CDR2 SQIVND (reference sequence). V lost 7 bases and J 6 bases, leaving 15 bases between the germline ends. CDR3 loop: CASNGQPWNGYTF. The CDR3 bases are TGTGCCAGTAACGGACAGCCCTGGAATGGCTACACCTTC. Combining the CDR3 with reference TRBV19 and TRBJ1-2 gives the whole variable domain DGGITQSPKYLFRKEGQNVTLSCEQNLNHDAMYWYRQDPGQGLRLIYYSQIVNDFQKGDIAEGYSVSREKKESFPLTVTSAQKNPTAFYLCASNGQPWNGYTFGSGTRLTVV.

CDR3 sequence (DNA): TGTGCCAGTAGGTTGAGCGGTGCCGCCATGGAGCAGTACTTC. This encodes CASRLSGAAMEQYF. This chain links TRBV19 with TRBJ2-7; D may be TRBD2 (5 bases). The CDR3 consists of 14 residues. Germline values: CDR1 LNHDA, CDR2 SQIVND (reference sequence). V was cut by 6 bases and J by 7 bases, with 19 bases left in between.

The J gene is TRBJ1-2, the V gene TRBV6-6, with 8 positions matching TRBD1. With 5 bases clipped from V and 3 bases from J, the junction kept 8 bases outside the gene matches. Germline V gene lookup returns CDR1 MNHNY and CDR2 SVGAGI (reference sequence). This CDR3 spans 15 amino acids. In DNA form, the CDR3 reads TGTGCCAGCAGTCCCCCGGGACAGGAGTACTATGGCTACACCTTC. Amino acid sequence: CASSPPGQEYYGYTF.

The chain carries TRBV5-6 and TRBJ2-7; 12 bases agree with TRBD2. The V gene's germline CDR1 is SGHDT and CDR2 YYEEEE. This CDR3 has 16 residues. Trimming cost V 5 bases and J 3 bases; bases outside gene matches: 9. For the CDR3, the DNA is TGTGCCAGCAGACACCGACTAGCGGGAGATAACTACGAGCAGTACTTC. This codes for CASRHRLAGDNYEQYF.

This clone is deemed medium-sized (0.01 to 0.1%). This chain uses TRBV6-4 with TRBJ2-3; 10 bases are shared with TRBD2. Germline V gene lookup returns CDR1 MRHNA and CDR2 SNTAGT. The trim removed 4 bases at V and 2 bases at J, leaving 3 bases unmatched. This CDR3 has 15 residues. DNA of the CDR3: TGTGCCAGCAGTGCCGGGACTAGCGACACAGATACGCAGTATTTT. As protein: CASSAGTSDTDTQYF.